This paragraph reports one TCR beta chain. Its matching antigen is unknown. The PCR primers covered 54 TRBV and 13 TRBJ segments. Here immunoSEQ multiplex PCR was the method, and the copy in TCRdb shows in-frame clones only, minus some. The table includes about 89,000 clones, approximately 86% detected once. This sample was included in a study of T cell repertoires and HLA-DP antigens. Findings and limits, study-wide: Clones undetected before culture averaged 36.3% against one allele and about 55% against the other.

Trimming cost V 4 bases and J 5 bases; bases outside gene matches: 7. This CDR3 contains 16 residues. Germline CDR1 is LGHNA and CDR2 is YSLEER. The receptor was isolated from a man aged 50-60 years in good health and CMV-seronegative. Source material: CD4+ T cells from PBMCs. This rearrangement joins TRBV4-3 to TRBJ2-7, with TRBD2 identical over 14 bases. The CDR3 spells CASSRLAGGPANEQYF. As DNA, the CDR3 is TGCGCCAGCAGCCGACTAGCGGGAGGGCCCGCCAACGAGCAGTACTTC.